Below are 24 T cell receptor beta chains sequenced from a single sample in a study of blood T cell repertoires in COVID-19. TCRdb's table, derived via immunoSEQ multiplex PCR, lists solely in-frame clones and lacks some. This repertoire shows about 400,000 clones, approximately 89% found once; its top ten account for less than 2%. The specimen sequenced was PBMCs or T cells enriched from blood (not recorded which). The receptors stem from a woman younger than 45 who had recovered from COVID-19.

This sequence joins TRBV13 and TRBJ2-2; TRBD2 matches at 8 bases. V lost 1 base, J lost 6 bases, and 4 bases stayed unmatched. Germline CDR1 is PRHDT and CDR2 is FYEKMQ (reference sequence). The CDR3 covers 15 residues. The CDR3 DNA sequence: TGTGCCAGCAGCTTAGTTAGCGGGACGGCCGGGGAGCTGTTTTTT. Protein sequence: CASSLVSGTAGELFF.

The J gene is TRBJ1-1, the V gene TRBV9; weak D call: TRBD1 (6 bases). The CDR3 length is 15 residues. Trimming took 0 bases from V and 5 from J, leaving 14 bases between them. Germline V gives CDR1 SGDLS, CDR2 YYNGEE. Written as DNA, the CDR3 is TGTGCCAGCAGCGTAGATACGGGAGGGGGTACTGAAGCTTTCTTT. It is translated as CASSVDTGGGTEAFF. The full variable domain, rest sourced from reference TRBV9 and TRBJ1-1, is DSGVTQTPKHLITATGQRVTLRCSPRSGDLSVYWYQQSLDQGLQFLIQYYNGEERAKGNILERFSAQQFPDLHSELNLSSLELGDSALYFCASSVDTGGGTEAFFGQGTRLTVV.

The chain uses TRBV9 and TRBJ1-2; 9 bases agree with TRBD1. CDR1 and CDR2 (germline): SGDLS, YYNGEE. Germline trimming cut 0 bases from V and 7 bases from J; bases unmatched to any gene: 7. The CDR3 covers 15 residues. CDR3 DNA sequence: TGTGCCAGCAGCGTAGAGGGACAGGGAGTTTTTGGCTACACCTTC. This translates into CASSVEGQGVFGYTF.

The DNA for the CDR3 is TGTGCCAGCCCCGGGGTAGCGGGAGGGGCAAATGAGCAGTTCTTC. It specifies CASPGVAGGANEQFF. The chain uses TRBV2 and TRBJ2-1; 11 positions match TRBD2. V lost 8 bases, J lost 7 bases, and 10 bases stayed unmatched. This CDR3 spans 15 amino acids. From germline, CDR1 is SNHLY and CDR2 FYNNEI.

The genes are TRBV7-2 and TRBJ2-7; 9 nucleotides agree with TRBD1. Germline V CDR1 and CDR2: SGHTA, FQGNSA. The ends lost 0 bases at V and 6 bases at J; junction bases unmatched: 3. CDR3 length: 14 amino acids. This chain's CDR3 is CASSLAGGQGEQYF. The DNA for the CDR3 is TGTGCCAGCAGCTTAGCGGGGGGACAGGGCGAGCAGTACTTC.

J is TRBJ2-7 and V is TRBV3-1 (or the pseudogene TRBV3-2); 13 nucleotides line up with TRBD2. This CDR3 has 17 amino acids. V lost 4 bases and J lost 2; bases outside the gene matches: 8. Germline values: CDR1 LGHDT, CDR2 YNNKEL (reference sequence). The CDR3 is CASSPTSGGKLAYEQYF. In DNA form, the CDR3 reads TGTGCCAGCAGCCCGACTAGCGGGGGGAAACTGGCCTACGAGCAGTACTTC.

J is TRBJ2-1 and V is TRBV5-1; 10 nucleotides line up with TRBD2. The germline V gene encodes CDR1 SGHRS and CDR2 YFSETQ. The ends lost 5 bases at V and 5 bases at J; junction bases unmatched: 7. CDR3 size: 15 residues. The chain's CDR3 is CASSHGLAANNEQFF. The DNA for the CDR3 is TGCGCCAGCAGTCATGGACTAGCGGCAAACAATGAGCAGTTCTTC.

The rearrangement links TRBV5-1 to TRBJ1-1; possibly TRBD1 for D (6 bases). Germline V lookup: CDR1 SGHRS, CDR2 YFSETQ. This CDR3 has 15 amino acids. V lost 4 bases and J lost 5, with 18 bases in between. The CDR3 loop is CASSQSPGTPTEAFF. CDR3 DNA: TGCGCCAGCAGCCAATCCCCCGGGACACCGACTGAAGCTTTCTTT.

The rearrangement joins TRBV21-1 to TRBJ2-1; TRBD1 was called by the table and not checked on the DNA. TRBV21-1 constitutes a pseudogene. This CDR3 is built from 14 residues. CDR3 sequence: CASSRGTGGNEQFF. The CDR3 region has the DNA TGTGCCAGCAGCAGAGGGACAGGGGGCAATGAGCAGTTCTTC.

The chain links TRBV7-9 to TRBJ2-2; TRBD2 aligns across 7 bases. The CDR3 extends over 16 amino acids. Germline CDR1 and CDR2: SEHNR and FQNEAQ (reference sequence). V shed 3 bases, J shed 4 bases, and the junction held 8 bases outside the gene matches. CDR3 bases: TGTGCCAGCAGCTTGAGTCTTCGGGGGGTCACCGGGGAGCTGTTTTTT. It is translated as CASSLSLRGVTGELFF.

The V gene is TRBV5-1, the J gene TRBJ2-7; D unclear. This CDR3 comprises 15 residues. Trimming removed 0 bases from V and 1 base from J, with 11 bases in between. The V gene's germline CDR1 is SGHRS and CDR2 YFSETQ. CDR3 sequence reads: CASSLGQIPSYEQYF. The CDR3 DNA is TGCGCCAGCAGCTTGGGGCAGATCCCTTCCTACGAGCAGTACTTC.

The chain employs TRBV28 and TRBJ2-7; TRBD2 is a possible D gene (6 bases). Trimming shortened V by 6 bases and J by 3 bases, and 6 bases separated the two germline ends. Germline CDR1 reads MDHEN; CDR2 reads SYDVKM. The CDR3 is 11 residues long. The CDR3 here is CASRDYYEQYF. The CDR3 region has the DNA TGTGCCAGCAGGGACTACTACGAGCAGTACTTC.

The chain recombines TRBV12-3 or TRBV12-4 with TRBJ1-2, with 7 bases lining up with TRBD1. The V and J ends lost 3 bases and 3 bases, in that order; junction bases with no gene match: 1. CDR3 length: 13 residues. The CDR3 here is CASSFDRDYGYTF. The CDR3 DNA sequence: TGTGCCAGCAGTTTCGACAGGGACTATGGCTACACCTTC.

The chain uses TRBV19 and TRBJ2-1; TRBD2 matches at 10 bases. Trimming took 5 bases from V and 0 from J; bases not matched to a gene: 10. Germline CDR1 reads LNHDA; CDR2 reads SQIVND (reference sequence). This CDR3 comprises 18 residues. The CDR3 nucleotides read TGTGCCAGTAGTGACTTAGGACTAGCGGCGAGCTCCTACAATGAGCAGTTCTTC. Translation: CASSDLGLAASSYNEQFF.

This chain links TRBV9 with TRBJ1-2, with D unclear. Trimming pared 4 bases from V and 8 bases from J, leaving 15 bases between. Germline CDR1 is SGDLS and CDR2 is YYNGEE. This CDR3 contains 13 residues. CDR3 region: CASSLSPLEGYTF. The CDR3 nucleotides read TGTGCCAGCAGCCTATCCCCATTAGAGGGCTACACCTTC.

The chain recombines TRBV5-1 with TRBJ2-7; TRBD2 matches at 8 bases. V lost 3 bases to trimming and J lost 0 bases; unmatched junction nucleotides: 5. The V gene's germline CDR1 is SGHRS and CDR2 YFSETQ. This CDR3 region has 15 residues. The CDR3 DNA reads as TGCGCCAGCAGCTACTCGGGGGGGAGCTCCTACGAGCAGTACTTC. Translation gives CASSYSGGSSYEQYF.

Only one count was recorded for this clone. An end of the junction differs from the germline gene, which may be a read error. This chain links TRBV28 with TRBJ2-7, with 15 bases that match TRBD2. The germline CDR1 and CDR2 sequences are MDHEN and SYDVKM. CDR3 length equals 15 residues. The DNA of the CDR3 is TGTGCCAGCAGCTTTATTGCGGGACTAGCGGGAGGCGGGGACTTC. Its protein is CASSFIAGLAGGGDF.

The gene calls are TRBV5-1 and TRBJ2-7; D gene uncertain. The V and J ends lost 0 bases and 0 bases respectively, with 10 bases between them. From germline, CDR1 is SGHRS and CDR2 YFSETQ. This CDR3 has 15 amino acids. The CDR3 protein is CASSLDLAVSYEQYF. CDR3 bases: TGCGCCAGCAGCTTGGATCTGGCCGTCTCCTACGAGCAGTACTTC.

The chain couples TRBV19 to TRBJ1-2; TRBD1 matches at 9 bases. The germline gives CDR1 LNHDA, CDR2 SQIVND (reference sequence). This CDR3 is 14 amino acids long. V gave up 5 bases and J gave up 3 bases; unmatched junction bases: 4. Here the CDR3 DNA reads TGTGCCAGTAGTTCACAGGGGGCCGACTATGGCTACACCTTC. This codes for CASSSQGADYGYTF.

This sequence joins TRBV11-2 and TRBJ2-5, with D perhaps TRBD1 (8 bases). Germline CDR1 is SGHAT and CDR2 is FQNNGV. Trimming stripped 5 bases from V and 5 bases from J, with 18 bases between. The CDR3 has 15 amino acids. CDR3 sequence (DNA): TGTGCCAGCAGCAAACCAACAGGGGGAGGGGAGACCCAGTACTTC. Translation gives CASSKPTGGGETQYF.

In DNA, the CDR3 is TGCGCCAGCAGCCATACGGACAGGGTCGTGGTTAATATGGCGGATACGCAGTATTTT. It is translated as CASSHTDRVVVNMADTQYF. The chain is built from TRBV4-1 and TRBJ2-3, with 8 bases identical to TRBD1. The CDR3 loop spans 19 amino acids. After removal of 3 bases from V and 6 bases from J, the junction contained 20 bases not matched to a gene. Germline V lookup: CDR1 MGHRA, CDR2 YSYEKL.

The chain couples TRBV6-5 to TRBJ2-5; 12 nucleotides align to TRBD2. The V gene's germline CDR1 is MNHEY and CDR2 SVGAGI. This CDR3 has 16 amino acids. The ends lost 2 bases at V and 2 bases at J; junction bases unmatched: 3. CDR3 in amino acids: CASSYPLAGGQETQYF. DNA of the CDR3: TGTGCCAGCAGTTACCCCCTAGCGGGAGGGCAAGAGACCCAGTACTTC.

V and J are TRBV2 and TRBJ1-2, with no clear D. The V end was cut by 1 base, the J end by 2 bases, with 20 bases between. The germline gives CDR1 SNHLY, CDR2 FYNNEI. The length of the CDR3 is 18 residues. CDR3 region: CASSEGAADQPSNYGYTF. As DNA, the CDR3 is TGTGCCAGCAGTGAAGGGGCAGCTGACCAACCTTCCAACTATGGCTACACCTTC.

V and J are TRBV2 and TRBJ1-5, with D tentatively TRBD1 (5 bases). The CDR3 has 14 residues. Trimming stripped 2 bases from V and 4 bases from J, with 9 bases between. Germline V gene sequence: CDR1 SNHLY, CDR2 FYNNEI. CDR3: CASSERGQNQPQHF. CDR3 coding DNA: TGTGCCAGCAGTGAAAGGGGTCAGAATCAGCCCCAGCATTTT.